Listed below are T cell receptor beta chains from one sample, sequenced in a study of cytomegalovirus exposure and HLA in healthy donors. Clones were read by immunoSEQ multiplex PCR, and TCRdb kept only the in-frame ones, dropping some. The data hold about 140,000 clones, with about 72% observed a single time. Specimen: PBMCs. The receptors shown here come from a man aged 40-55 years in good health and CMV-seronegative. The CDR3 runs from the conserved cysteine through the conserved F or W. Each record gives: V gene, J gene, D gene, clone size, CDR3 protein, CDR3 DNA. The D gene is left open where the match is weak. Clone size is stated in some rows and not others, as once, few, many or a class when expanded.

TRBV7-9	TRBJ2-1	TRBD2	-	CASSSVSGSYNEQFF	TGTGCCAGCAGCTCCGTAAGCGGGAGCTACAATGAGCAGTTCTTC
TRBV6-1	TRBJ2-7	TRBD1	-	CASSEQRMMDREYF	TGTGCCAGCAGTGAACAGCGGATGATGGACAGGGAGTACTTC
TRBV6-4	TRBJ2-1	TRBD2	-	CASSLRGGSGYNEQFF	TGTGCCAGCAGCTTGCGGGGGGGCTCAGGCTACAATGAGCAGTTCTTC
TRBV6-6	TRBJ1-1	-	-	CATLQQGRDTEAFF	TGTGCCACCCTTCAACAGGGTAGGGACACTGAAGCTTTCTTT
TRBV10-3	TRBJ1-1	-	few	CAISGEGIGSLNTEAFF	TGTGCCATCAGTGGGGAGGGCATCGGTTCGTTGAACACTGAAGCTTTCTTT
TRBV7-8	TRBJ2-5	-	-	CASSLVSGDFPGHRKKETQYF	TGTGCCAGCAGCTTAGTTAGTGGGGATTTCCCGGGACACCGGAAAAAAGAGACCCAGTACTTC
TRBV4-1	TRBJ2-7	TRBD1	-	CASSQRQGVYEQYF	TGCGCCAGCAGCCAAAGACAGGGGGTCTACGAGCAGTACTTC
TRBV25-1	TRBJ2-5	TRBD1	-	CASSEGRQGQETQYF	TGTGCCAGCAGTGAAGGGAGACAGGGACAAGAGACCCAGTACTTC
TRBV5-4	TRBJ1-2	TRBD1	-	CASSLVSPGGYGYTF	TGTGCCAGCAGCTTGGTCTCCCCAGGGGGCTATGGCTACACCTTC
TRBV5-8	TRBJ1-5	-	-	CASSLELRGGSKNQPQHF	TGTGCCAGCAGCTTGGAGCTAAGGGGGGGCTCCAAGAATCAGCCCCAGCATTTT
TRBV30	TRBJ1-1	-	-	CALTIGIDRTEAFF	TGTGCCCTCACCATCGGGATCGACCGCACTGAAGCTTTCTTT
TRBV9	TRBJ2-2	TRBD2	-	CASSPGLAGKAGELFF	TGTGCCAGCAGCCCTGGACTAGCGGGAAAAGCCGGGGAGCTGTTTTTT
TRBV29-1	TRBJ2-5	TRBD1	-	CSVDRGQETQYF	TGCAGCGTTGACAGGGGGCAGGAGACCCAGTACTTC
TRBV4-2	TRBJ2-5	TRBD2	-	CASSQDNPRLAGGIQETQYF	TGTGCCAGCAGCCAAGATAACCCTCGACTAGCGGGGGGAATTCAAGAGACCCAGTACTTC
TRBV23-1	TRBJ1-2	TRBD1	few	CASTPEGASYGYTF	TGCGCCAGCACCCCGGAGGGGGCATCTTATGGCTACACCTTC
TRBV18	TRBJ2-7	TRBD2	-	CASSPQRGKAGGEQYF	TGTGCCAGCTCACCGCAACGGGGGAAGGCGGGGGGCGAGCAGTACTTC
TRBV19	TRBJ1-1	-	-	CASSMVSGLGEAFF	TGTGCCAGTAGTATGGTTTCAGGGTTAGGAGAAGCTTTCTTT
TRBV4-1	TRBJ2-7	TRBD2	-	CASSLLGDYSYEQYF	TGCGCCAGCAGCCTTCTGGGGGACTACTCCTACGAGCAGTACTTC
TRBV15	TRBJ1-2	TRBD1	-	CATSRGGQGAAGYTF	TGTGCCACCAGCAGAGGGGGACAGGGGGCAGCTGGCTACACCTTC
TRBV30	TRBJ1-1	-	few	CAWRAGVHTEAFF	TGTGCCTGGAGAGCAGGGGTACACACTGAAGCTTTCTTT
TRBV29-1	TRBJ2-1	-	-	CSVETGEGSYNEQFF	TGCAGCGTTGAGACAGGGGAGGGATCCTACAATGAGCAGTTCTTC
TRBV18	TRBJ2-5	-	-	CASSSAGVGETQYF	TGTGCCAGCTCTAGCGCAGGGGTCGGGGAGACCCAGTACTTC
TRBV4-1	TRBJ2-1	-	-	CASSQGRGRERSYNEQFF	TGCGCCAGCAGCCAGGGCAGGGGTCGGGAACGCTCCTACAATGAGCAGTTCTTC
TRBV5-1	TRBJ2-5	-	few	CASSLVGQGKETQYF	TGCGCCAGCAGCTTGGTAGGGCAGGGGAAAGAGACCCAGTACTTC
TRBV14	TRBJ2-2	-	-	CASSHQGNTGELFF	TGTGCCAGCAGCCACCAGGGGAACACCGGGGAGCTGTTTTTT
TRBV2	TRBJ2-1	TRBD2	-	CASSEPLAGDYNEQFF	TGTGCCAGCAGTGAACCTCTAGCGGGGGACTACAATGAGCAGTTCTTC
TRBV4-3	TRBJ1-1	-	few	CASSSGDDAEAFF	TGCGCCAGCAGTTCAGGGGATGATGCTGAAGCTTTCTTT
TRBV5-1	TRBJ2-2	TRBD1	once	CASSLEGGTGMNTGELFF	TGCGCCAGCAGCTTGGAAGGCGGGACAGGGATGAACACCGGGGAGCTGTTTTTT
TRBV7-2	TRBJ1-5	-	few	CASSPTYGQPQHF	TGTGCCAGCAGCCCTACGTACGGTCAGCCCCAGCATTTT
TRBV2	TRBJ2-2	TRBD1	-	CASSTGADTGELFF	TGTGCCAGCAGTACAGGGGCCGACACCGGGGAGCTGTTTTTT
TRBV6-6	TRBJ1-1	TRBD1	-	CASSPGQGRTEAFF	TGTGCCAGCAGCCCGGGACAGGGAAGGACTGAAGCTTTCTTT
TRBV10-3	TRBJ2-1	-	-	CAIQTGGEWIEQFF	TGTGCCATCCAAACAGGGGGGGAGTGGATTGAGCAGTTCTTC
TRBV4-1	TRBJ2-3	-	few	CASSQDSPGGSDTQYF	TGCGCCAGCAGCCAAGATTCCCCTGGCGGCTCAGATACGCAGTATTTT